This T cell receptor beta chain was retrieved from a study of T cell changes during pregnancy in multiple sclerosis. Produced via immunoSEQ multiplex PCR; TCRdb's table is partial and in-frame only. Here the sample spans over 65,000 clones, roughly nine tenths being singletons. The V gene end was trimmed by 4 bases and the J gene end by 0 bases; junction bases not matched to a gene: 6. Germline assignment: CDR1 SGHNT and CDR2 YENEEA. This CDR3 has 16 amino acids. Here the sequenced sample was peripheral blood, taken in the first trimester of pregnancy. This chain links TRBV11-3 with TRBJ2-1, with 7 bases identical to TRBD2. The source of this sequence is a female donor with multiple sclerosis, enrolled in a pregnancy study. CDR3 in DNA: TGTGCCAGCAGCTCCGTAGCGGGCAGCTCCTACAATGAGCAGTTCTTC. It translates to CASSSVAGSSYNEQFF.